Each of the 18 T cell receptor beta chains below was sequenced from the same sample in a study of T cell responses to AZD1222 COVID-19 vaccine. The protocol was immunoSEQ multiplex PCR, while the TCRdb copy is restricted to in-frame clones and leaves out a portion. The sample lists over 100,000 clones, 85% to 90% occurring once. Sequencing was performed on peripheral blood, taken on day 0 of AZD1222 vaccination. The receptors were gathered from an adult in good health.

The V call is TRBV28, the J call TRBJ1-1, with D unclear. Between the trimmed V and J ends, which lost 2 bases and 0 bases, there was a span of 7 bases. The germline V gene encodes CDR1 MDHEN and CDR2 SYDVKM. This CDR3 region has 14 residues. The CDR3, as DNA: TGTGCCAGCAGTTTAACAGCCATGAACACTGAAGCTTTCTTT. It is translated as CASSLTAMNTEAFF.

The V call is TRBV24-1, the J call TRBJ1-2; no firm D call. V was trimmed by 8 bases and J by 4 bases, leaving 13 bases between them. Germline V gene lookup returns CDR1 KGHDR and CDR2 SFDVKD. CDR3 size: 13 residues. The CDR3 loop reads CATIEEGGYGYTF. The CDR3 coding sequence is TGTGCCACCATAGAGGAGGGAGGCTATGGCTACACCTTC.

Comments on this clone: At the DNA level, this CDR3 is encoded by other sequences in the same sample as well. This chain joins TRBV7-9 and TRBJ2-4, with a weak D call TRBD1 (5 bases). Trimming removed 0 bases at V and 0 bases at J, with 6 bases between. Germline V CDR1 and CDR2: SEHNR, FQNEAQ (reference sequence). The CDR3 is made up of 15 amino acids. In DNA, the CDR3 is TGTGCCAGCAGCTTAGCGGGGCTAGCCAAAAACATTCAGTACTTC. The encoded protein is CASSLAGLAKNIQYF.

This clone was seen a handful of times. CDR3 nucleotide sequence: TGTGCCAGCTTGGGGACGCCGGATTCACCCCTCCACTTT. It is translated as CASLGTPDSPLHF. The chain couples TRBV7-9 to TRBJ1-6; weak D call: TRBD1 (5 bases). The V gene lost 8 bases and the J gene lost 8 bases, with 13 bases spanning the gap. CDR1 is SEHNR, CDR2 FQNEAQ, per germline (reference sequence). The CDR3 runs to 13 residues.

To note about this clone: A read error may explain this, as a much larger clone is one base away. V gene TRBV3-1 (or the pseudogene TRBV3-2) combines with J gene TRBJ2-7; D is ambiguous. Deletions cut 1 base from V and 6 bases from J, with 4 bases between. This CDR3 has 11 residues. CDR1 and CDR2 from the germline V gene are LGHDT and YNNKEL (reference sequence). CDR3 in amino acids: CASSQGREQYF. The CDR3 DNA sequence: TGTGCCAGCAGCCAAGGGCGCGAGCAGTACTTC.

This clone showed up just once. The rearrangement joins TRBV5-8 to TRBJ1-2; D is unclear. This CDR3 contains 13 residues. V lost 6 bases and J 8 bases, leaving 17 bases between the germline ends. CDR1 and CDR2 from the germline V gene are SGHTS and YDEGEE. As DNA, the CDR3 is TGTGCCAGCACCCACCAGAGAGGCGGCGGCTACACCTTC. Its translation: CASTHQRGGGYTF.

V and J are TRBV7-2 and TRBJ1-2; TRBD1 might be the D (6 bases). Germline V gene data show CDR1 as SGHTA and CDR2 as FQGNSA. CDR3 size: 14 residues. Between the trimmed V and J ends, which lost 5 bases and 1 base, there was a span of 11 bases. The CDR3 region has the DNA TGTGCCAGCAGCCCAAGGACAGATAACTATGGCTACACCTTC. Protein: CASSPRTDNYGYTF.

The chain joins TRBV14 to TRBJ2-7, with D perhaps TRBD1 or TRBD2 (5 bases each). The CDR3 is 19 amino acids. The germline V gene encodes CDR1 SGHDN and CDR2 FVKESK. Trimming pared 0 bases from V and 3 bases from J, leaving 24 bases between. The CDR3 loop reads CASSQEGVGYRTNYYEQYF. The DNA for the CDR3 is TGTGCCAGCAGCCAAGAGGGGGTCGGGTACAGAACCAATTACTACGAGCAGTACTTC.

The chain links TRBV28 to TRBJ1-6; 9 bases map to TRBD1. This CDR3 is built from 16 residues. Germline V gene sequence: CDR1 MDHEN, CDR2 SYDVKM. Trimming at V came to 6 bases and at J to 2 bases, leaving 5 bases not matched to a gene. The CDR3 region is CASRRQGGTYNSPLHF. CDR3 DNA: TGTGCCAGCAGAAGACAGGGGGGCACCTATAATTCACCCCTCCACTTT.

The V and J genes are TRBV7-3 and TRBJ2-5; TRBD1 is a possible D gene (5 bases). From germline, CDR1 is SGHTA and CDR2 FQGTGA. This CDR3 is 15 amino acids long. V gave up 5 bases and J gave up 0 bases, with 13 bases separating them. The CDR3 here is CASSSSGRNQETQYF. As DNA, the CDR3 is TGTGCCAGCAGCAGCTCAGGGCGGAACCAAGAGACCCAGTACTTC.

This chain uses TRBV12-3 or TRBV12-4 with TRBJ1-1, with a tentative D call TRBD1 (5 bases). Between the trimmed V and J ends, which lost 4 bases and 7 bases, there was a span of 13 bases. The CDR3 length is 13 residues. CDR3 amino acids: CASSSSGTLEAFF. CDR3 nucleotides: TGTGCCAGCAGTTCGAGCGGGACTCTTGAAGCTTTCTTT.

The chain carries TRBV2 and TRBJ2-2; possible D gene TRBD2, 5 bases. V lost 3 bases and J 6 bases, leaving 14 bases between the germline ends. This CDR3 region has 15 residues. Looked up from germline, CDR1 is SNHLY and CDR2 is FYNNEI. The CDR3 here is CASSEGDYLPGELFF. DNA of the CDR3: TGTGCCAGCAGTGAGGGAGACTACCTCCCCGGGGAGCTGTTTTTT.

This clone was recorded once. V and J are TRBV24-1 and TRBJ2-2; D possibly corresponds to TRBD1 (5 bases). Trimming took off 1 base at V and 7 bases at J, with 12 bases between the two ends. This CDR3 has 15 amino acids. The V gene's germline CDR1 is KGHDR and CDR2 SFDVKD. The CDR3: CATSDLRGPFGELFF. CDR3 coding DNA: TGTGCCACCAGTGATTTAAGGGGTCCTTTCGGGGAGCTGTTTTTT.

The chain joins TRBV7-8 to TRBJ2-7; 7 positions agree with TRBD1. Germline assignment: CDR1 SGHVS and CDR2 FQNEAQ. CDR3 length: 16 amino acids. V dropped 4 bases and J dropped 0; count of bases not matched to a gene: 9. DNA for the CDR3: TGTGCCAGCAGCTCCTACAGGGGCCCCAGCTCCTACGAGCAGTACTTC. This sequence encodes CASSSYRGPSSYEQYF.

This clone was picked up one time. V gene TRBV4-3 combines with J gene TRBJ2-2, with D perhaps given as TRBD1 or TRBD2 (6 bases each). Germline V gene sequence: CDR1 LGHNA, CDR2 YSLEER. The V end lost 4 bases, the J end lost 3 bases, and 21 bases lay between the germline ends. The CDR3 has 18 residues. CDR3: CASSRGDELGGYTGELFF. The DNA of the CDR3 is TGCGCCAGCAGCCGAGGGGACGAGTTGGGGGGCTACACCGGGGAGCTGTTTTTT.

This chain's CDR3 is CASRWGSQETQYF. CDR3 in DNA: TGCGCCAGCAGATGGGGCAGCCAAGAGACCCAGTACTTC. The chain employs TRBV5-1 and TRBJ2-5; weak D call: TRBD1 (5 bases). The CDR3 consists of 13 residues. CDR1 is SGHRS, CDR2 YFSETQ, per germline. The V end was cut by 5 bases, the J end by 1 base, with 9 bases between.

The J gene is TRBJ1-3, the V gene TRBV15; D is ambiguous. Trimming cost V 0 bases and J 0 bases, with 0 bases left between them. This CDR3 region has 13 residues. The V gene's germline CDR1 is LNHNV and CDR2 YYDKDF (reference sequence). The CDR3 spells CATSRDSGNTIYF. The CDR3 bases are TGTGCCACCAGCAGAGACTCTGGAAACACCATATATTTT. Complete variable domain (other parts from reference TRBV15 and TRBJ1-3): DAMVIQNPRYQVTQFGKPVTLSCSQTLNHNVMYWYQQKSSQAPKLLFHYYDKDFNNEADTPDNFQSRRPNTSFCFLDIRSPGLGDTAMYLCATSRDSGNTIYFGEGSWLTVV.

CDR3 amino acids: CASSYDSGVNTEAFF. The CDR3 DNA reads as TGTGCCAGCAGTTATGATTCAGGAGTGAACACTGAAGCTTTCTTT. This sequence joins TRBV6-5 and TRBJ1-1; D unclear. This CDR3 is 15 amino acids long. CDR1 and CDR2 from the germline V gene are MNHEY and SVGAGI. Trimming stripped 3 bases from V and 0 bases from J, with 11 bases between.